Below are 21 T cell receptor beta chains sequenced from a single sample in a study of cytomegalovirus exposure and HLA in healthy donors. The PCR employed 60 Vbeta primers together with 13 Jbeta primers. The data were produced by immunoSEQ multiplex PCR, yet TCRdb's version contains in-frame clones alone and is incomplete. The sample comprises about 94,000 clones, approximately 72% of which are singletons, and more than 6% rests with the top ten. The sequenced sample consisted of PBMCs. The receptors stem from a man in his forties or fifties in good health and CMV-seropositive.

The V gene is TRBV4-3, the J gene TRBJ2-5, with TRBD1 as a possible D gene (6 bases). Trimming removed 3 bases from V and 2 bases from J, with 10 bases in between. Germline CDR1 and CDR2: LGHNA and YSLEER. CDR3 length: 14 amino acids. CDR3 nucleotide sequence: TGCGCCAGCAGCCACCTACAGGGACAAGAGACCCAGTACTTC. It codes for CASSHLQGQETQYF.

CDR3 bases: TGCAGCGTTGTCGGGACAGGGGGCAGTAGCGGGAGTGAGACCCAGTACTTC. Protein: CSVVGTGGSSGSETQYF. This sequence joins TRBV29-1 and TRBJ2-5; TRBD1 matches 12 bases. CDR1 is SQVTM and CDR2 is ANQGSEA in the germline V gene. The CDR3 is 17 amino acids. The V and J ends lost 4 bases and 5 bases, in that order; junction bases with no gene match: 14.

In DNA, the CDR3 is TGTGCCAGCAGCCGGGACAGGGGGCGATCCTACGAGCAGTACTTC. It yields the protein CASSRDRGRSYEQYF. The V and J genes are TRBV5-6 and TRBJ2-7, with TRBD1 matching 12 bases. V lost 4 bases to trimming and J lost 1 base; unmatched junction nucleotides: 3. Per the germline V gene, CDR1 is SGHDT and CDR2 is YYEEEE. The CDR3 runs to 15 residues.

J is TRBJ1-3 and V is TRBV14; D is undetermined. Germline V gene lookup returns CDR1 SGHDN and CDR2 FVKESK. The ends were cut back, 0 bases at V and 2 bases at J, with 11 bases in the middle. The CDR3 length is 16 residues. In DNA, the CDR3 is TGTGCCAGCAGCCAAGAACTAGCCGGGACTGGAAACACCATATATTTT. This encodes CASSQELAGTGNTIYF.

This clone turned up a few times. V is TRBV9 and J is TRBJ1-5; D gene ambiguous. V was shortened by 0 bases and J by 6 bases, with 7 bases between the two germline ends. The CDR3 runs 13 residues. Looked up from germline, CDR1 is SGDLS and CDR2 is YYNGEE. This chain's CDR3 is CASSVDSGQPQHF. CDR3 sequence (DNA): TGTGCCAGCAGCGTAGATTCGGGTCAGCCCCAGCATTTT.

The CDR3 DNA follows: TGTGCCAGCAGCGTAGGGGACAGCTACGAGCAGTACTTC. Translated: CASSVGDSYEQYF. This rearrangement joins TRBV9 to TRBJ2-7, with 7 bases fitting TRBD1. The germline gives CDR1 SGDLS, CDR2 YYNGEE. Trimming at V came to 0 bases and at J to 3 bases, leaving 0 bases not matched to a gene. This CDR3 has 13 residues.

The chain couples TRBV2 to TRBJ2-7; 7 bases align to TRBD2. The germline gives CDR1 SNHLY, CDR2 FYNNEI. The CDR3 totals 15 residues. V lost 6 bases to trimming and J lost 3 bases; unmatched junction nucleotides: 11. This chain's CDR3 is CASSSGGSGRYEQYF. The CDR3 coding sequence is TGTGCCAGCAGCTCCGGGGGGTCCGGTCGCTACGAGCAGTACTTC.

The V and J genes are TRBV6-1 and TRBJ1-6; D remains unclear. The CDR3 extends over 13 amino acids. The germline V gene has CDR1 MNHNS and CDR2 SASEGT. Trimming pared 6 bases from V and 5 bases from J, leaving 8 bases between. CDR3 residues: CASRTDNNSPLHF. The CDR3 DNA reads as TGTGCCAGCAGAACAGATAATAATTCACCCCTCCACTTT.

The chain combines TRBV13 with TRBJ2-1; TRBD2 is a possible D gene (6 bases). Germline V gene data show CDR1 as PRHDT and CDR2 as FYEKMQ (reference sequence). V dropped 3 bases and J dropped 0 bases, with 12 bases sitting between them. The CDR3 is made up of 16 amino acids. This chain's CDR3 is CASSFNGGSSYNEQFF. The CDR3 nucleotides are TGTGCCAGCAGCTTTAACGGGGGTTCCTCCTACAATGAGCAGTTCTTC. Supplemented by reference TRBV13 and TRBJ2-1, the full variable domain reads AAGVIQSPRHLIKEKRETATLKCYPIPRHDTVYWYQQGPGQDPQFLISFYEKMQSDKGSIPDRFSAQQFSDYHSELNMSSLELGDSALYFCASSFNGGSSYNEQFFGPGTRLTVL.

V is TRBV5-1 and J is TRBJ2-1; 14 positions match TRBD2. The V gene end was trimmed by 4 bases and the J gene end by 7 bases; junction bases not matched to a gene: 4. In germline, CDR1 is SGHRS, CDR2 YFSETQ. The CDR3 runs to 15 residues. The CDR3 DNA sequence: TGCGCCAGCAGCCCGGGACTAGCGGGAGTTAATGAGCAGTTCTTC. It codes for CASSPGLAGVNEQFF.

This clone was picked up a small number of times. V usage is TRBV19 and J usage is TRBJ1-1, with D possibly TRBD1 on 6 matching bases. Germline CDR1 reads LNHDA; CDR2 reads SQIVND (reference sequence). The CDR3 length is 14 residues. V was trimmed by 7 bases and J by 0 bases, leaving 12 bases between them. CDR3 nucleotide sequence: TGTGCCAGTATCCCGGACAGCATGAACACTGAAGCTTTCTTT. Its translation is CASIPDSMNTEAFF.

The chain has TRBV2 and TRBJ2-7; 9 nucleotides align to TRBD1. V shed 7 bases, J shed 2 bases, and the junction held 6 bases outside the gene matches. This CDR3 has 14 residues. CDR1 SNHLY and CDR2 FYNNEI come from the germline V gene. The CDR3 DNA reads as TGTGCCAGCACCCCGGACAGGGGTCCCTACGAGCAGTACTTC. This translates into CASTPDRGPYEQYF.

This chain uses TRBV6-9 with TRBJ2-3; D possibly corresponds to TRBD2 (5 bases). V was shortened by 8 bases and J by 5 bases, with 17 bases between the two germline ends. CDR3 length: 14 amino acids. Germline loops: CDR1 MNHGY, CDR2 SVAAGI. The DNA for the CDR3 is TGTGCCAGCCGCAACGGAGGAGTCGTAGATACGCAGTATTTT. Translated, it gives CASRNGGVVDTQYF.

The gene calls are TRBV18 and TRBJ1-2; 9 positions agree with TRBD1. Germline V lookup: CDR1 KGHSH, CDR2 LQKENI. This CDR3 region has 14 residues. J lost 4 bases, V lost 4 bases, and 4 bases had no gene match. The CDR3 DNA is TGTGCCAGCTCACTGGACAGGGGTACCTATGGCTACACCTTC. Protein product: CASSLDRGTYGYTF. The full variable domain, its missing parts supplied by reference TRBV18 and TRBJ1-2, is NAGVMQNPRHLVRRRGQEARLRCSPMKGHSHVYWYRQLPEEGLKFMVYLQKENIIDESGMPKERFSAEFPKEGPSILRIQQVVRGDSAAYFCASSLDRGTYGYTFGSGTRLTVV.

This chain connects TRBV19 to TRBJ2-1; TRBD2 agrees at 12 bases. The V and J ends lost 6 bases and 12 bases, in that order; junction bases with no gene match: 15. Germline loops: CDR1 LNHDA, CDR2 SQIVND (reference sequence). The CDR3 spans 16 residues. CDR3 amino acids: CASRGALAGGPGWQFF. CDR3 in DNA: TGTGCCAGTAGAGGCGCCCTAGCGGGGGGGCCTGGATGGCAGTTCTTC. Variable domain in full (rest from reference TRBV19 and TRBJ2-1): DGGITQSPKYLFRKEGQNVTLSCEQNLNHDAMYWYRQDPGQGLRLIYYSQIVNDFQKGDIAEGYSVSREKKESFPLTVTSAQKNPTAFYLCASRGALAGGPGWQFFGPGTRLTVL.

This chain connects TRBV11-2 to TRBJ2-1, with D possibly matching TRBD1 (6 bases). This CDR3 spans 12 amino acids. Germline assignment: CDR1 SGHAT and CDR2 FQNNGV. The V and J ends lost 1 base and 9 bases respectively, with 7 bases between them. CDR3 bases: TGTGCCAGCAGCTTAGTGGGGGCTGAGCAGTTCTTC. Translation: CASSLVGAEQFF.

Written as DNA, the CDR3 is TGTGCCAGCAGCTTGCGGACGGGGAGTGGAAAACTGTTTTTT. Amino acids: CASSLRTGSGKLFF. The chain couples TRBV5-6 to TRBJ1-4, with no clear D. V gave up 1 base and J gave up 10 bases, with 14 bases separating them. Germline CDR1 SGHDT, CDR2 YYEEEE. The CDR3 spans 14 residues.

J is TRBJ1-3 and V is TRBV5-1; 8 bases are a match to TRBD1. V lost 5 bases to trimming and J lost 2 bases; unmatched junction nucleotides: 9. Germline loops: CDR1 SGHRS, CDR2 YFSETQ. The CDR3 extends over 16 amino acids. The CDR3: CASSMTGVETGNTIYF. The CDR3 nucleotides read TGCGCCAGCAGTATGACAGGGGTAGAAACTGGAAACACCATATATTTT.

The rearrangement uses TRBV7-9 and TRBJ2-2, with D possibly being TRBD1 (6 bases). Germline lookup yields CDR1 SEHNR and CDR2 FQNEAQ (reference sequence). The CDR3 spans 15 residues. The V and J ends lost 2 bases and 3 bases respectively, with 10 bases between them. The CDR3 nucleotides read TGTGCCAGCAGCTTACTACAGGGACACACCGGGGAGCTGTTTTTT. Its protein product is CASSLLQGHTGELFF.

The V gene is TRBV19, the J gene TRBJ1-1; weak D call: TRBD1 (6 bases). Germline V gene data show CDR1 as LNHDA and CDR2 as SQIVND (reference sequence). The CDR3 sequence is 14 residues long. The V end lost 6 bases, the J end lost 1 base, and 12 bases lay between the germline ends. The CDR3 here is CASSEGDSNTEAFF. The CDR3 DNA reads TGTGCCAGTAGCGAGGGGGATTCGAACACTGAAGCTTTCTTT.

The gene calls are TRBV19 and TRBJ2-5, with D perhaps TRBD2 (6 bases). The germline CDR1 and CDR2 sequences are LNHDA and SQIVND (reference sequence). V shed 2 bases and J shed 4 bases, with 11 bases lying between them. This CDR3 is built from 14 residues. The CDR3 loop is CASSIPTSRETQYF. The CDR3 DNA reads TGTGCCAGTAGTATACCAACTAGCAGAGAGACCCAGTACTTC.